The sequence of this T cell receptor (beta chain) was determined in a study of regulatory T cells in long-lasting Graves disease. Researchers made TCR beta libraries by using iRepertoire HTBI primers and running Arm-PCR on CDR3 regions. TCRdb processed the multiplex PCR reads anew with MiXCR; each CDR3 protein has one entry. This sample has a few hundred thousand distinct CDR3 sequences, with 14% found just once. Time point here: newly diagnosed GD, antithyroid drugs for less than 3 months. The authors made the TCR library using RNA they extracted from PBMCs. The data also belong to a second study, concerning T cells in Graves' hyperthyroidism and ophthalmopathy. As that study records: Each diagnosis drew on symptoms, thyroxine, TRAb, thyroid ultrasound and orbital computed tomography findings.

Material: peripheral blood mononuclear cells (PBMCs), obtained at new diagnosis, from a patient treated with antithyroid drugs. The clonotype comes from a woman aged 50 to 60 with Graves disease.

This CDR3 reads CASSLLAGVIDTQYF. The DNA of the CDR3 is TGTGCCAGTAGCTTACTAGCGGGAGTTATAGATACGCAGTATTTT. This chain connects TRBV19 to TRBJ2-3; 11 bases fit TRBD2. V shed 6 bases, J shed 5 bases, and the junction held 7 bases outside the gene matches. Germline CDR1 is LNHDA and CDR2 is SQIVND (reference sequence). There are 15 residues in the CDR3.